What follows describes a single TCR beta chain. The data originate from a study of CD8+ T cells in alopecia areata. In the study overall: Among treated patients, severity was scored by affected scalp area percentage.

The V gene lost 1 base and the J gene lost 5 bases, with 12 bases spanning the gap. The CDR3 runs to 14 residues. Germline CDR1 and CDR2: SGDLS and YYNGEE. Treatment of the sample: oral pan-JAK inhibitor, 5-10 mg twice daily. Those with alopecia areata gave lesional scalp punch biopsies and peripheral blood. cDNA serving as the sequencing template came from extracted, reverse transcribed RNA. Repertoires were generated with immunoSEQ multiplex PCR, while TCRdb's copy carries only in-frame clones and drops some. The profile shows about 220,000 clones, more than 45% of them singletons. V and J are TRBV9 and TRBJ2-5; D is undetermined. The material sequenced was CD4+ T cells sorted from blood, taken at week 4, from a patient treated with tofacitinib. The TCR originated in a human donor with alopecia areata. DNA for the CDR3: TGTGCCAGCAGCGTAAATCCATCGATGGAGACCCAGTACTTC. Encoded protein: CASSVNPSMETQYF.